Following are 27 T cell receptor beta chains from one sample sequenced in a study of CD8+ T cells in alopecia areata listed by TCRdb under 2018. The treatment or condition label on this specimen signifies: oral pan-JAK inhibitor, 5-10 mg twice daily. Library preparation employed the immunoSEQ multiplex PCR assay. To provide template for TCR sequencing, every sample had RNA extracted and reverse transcribed into cDNA. The table comes from immuneACCESS by way of TCRdb, which keeps in-frame sequences with V and J called. Part of the clones is missing from these tables; in studies checked, under half for an unresolved V gene and the rest for unknown reasons. The sample has 150,000 to 200,000 clones on record, approximately 67% of them singletons. The top ten constitute 1.3% of the sample. Here the sequenced sample was CD4+ T cells sorted from blood, taken around week 50, from a patient treated with tofacitinib. These receptors were taken from a human donor with alopecia areata.

This rearrangement joins TRBV30 to TRBJ2-1; D is perhaps TRBD2 (6 bases). The CDR3 is 16 amino acids. The germline CDR1 and CDR2 sequences are GTSNPN and SVGIG (reference sequence). V lost 1 base and J 5 bases, leaving 18 bases between the germline ends. The CDR3 DNA reads as TGTGCCTGGAGTGCCCGGTGGCGGGGCCCTAACAATGAGCAGTTCTTC. This sequence encodes CAWSARWRGPNNEQFF.

J is TRBJ2-2 and V is TRBV30; no clear D. Germline lookup yields CDR1 GTSNPN and CDR2 SVGIG (reference sequence). The CDR3 consists of 14 residues. V dropped 4 bases and J dropped 2 bases, with 11 bases sitting between them. DNA of the CDR3: TGTGCCTGGATTGAGACGTTAAACACCGGGGAGCTGTTTTTT. Translated: CAWIETLNTGELFF.

The chain recombines TRBV27 with TRBJ2-1; D unresolved. CDR1 and CDR2 (germline): MNHEY, SMNVEV (reference sequence). V was trimmed by 2 bases and J by 3 bases, leaving 5 bases between them. The CDR3 runs to 13 residues. As DNA, the CDR3 is TGTGCCAGCAGTTTAAGGAACTACAATGAGCAGTTCTTC. Amino acid sequence: CASSLRNYNEQFF.

The rearrangement uses TRBV2 and TRBJ2-7; 8 bases are shared with TRBD1. The germline CDR1 and CDR2 sequences are SNHLY and FYNNEI. CDR3 length: 11 amino acids. The trim removed 9 bases at V and 3 bases at J, leaving 1 base unmatched. This CDR3 is CASGQGYEQYF. The CDR3 DNA sequence: TGTGCCAGTGGACAGGGCTACGAGCAGTACTTC. Based on the CDR3 plus reference TRBV2 and TRBJ2-7, the full variable domain is EPEVTQTPSHQVTQMGQEVILRCVPISNHLYFYWYRQILGQKVEFLVSFYNNEISEKSEIFDDQFSVERPDGSNFTLKIRSTKLEDSAMYFCASGQGYEQYFGPGTRLTVT.

The J gene is TRBJ1-5, the V gene TRBV7-9; D possibly corresponds to TRBD1 (6 bases). V was pared by 11 bases and J by 4 bases, with 12 bases between. This CDR3 is 12 amino acids long. Germline V lookup: CDR1 SEHNR, CDR2 FQNEAQ (reference sequence). The CDR3 DNA follows: TGTGCCGGACAGCAGGGGAATCAGCCCCAGCATTTT. Translation: CAGQQGNQPQHF.

Points on this clone: Given the absence of the conserved phenylalanine or tryptophan at the CDR3 end, a read error is likely. CDR3: CAWSGQGVTDTQYL. Written as DNA, the CDR3 is TGTGCCTGGAGTGGACAGGGGGTAACCGATACGCAGTATCTT. The V call is TRBV30, the J call TRBJ2-3; TRBD1 matches 9 bases. Germline trimming cut 1 base from V and 6 bases from J; bases unmatched to any gene: 5. The CDR3 runs 14 residues. Germline CDR1 and CDR2: GTSNPN and SVGIG (reference sequence).

The chain couples TRBV11-2 to TRBJ2-1, with D hard to call. Per the germline V gene, CDR1 is SGHAT and CDR2 is FQNNGV. V lost 7 bases and J 0 bases, leaving 13 bases between the germline ends. The CDR3 covers 15 residues. CDR3 DNA sequence: TGTGCCAGCATCCCTCGCGGCAGCTCCTACAATGAGCAGTTCTTC. This translates into CASIPRGSSYNEQFF.

V is TRBV30 and J is TRBJ2-6; unclear D gene. The CDR3 runs to 15 residues. Germline values: CDR1 GTSNPN, CDR2 SVGIG (reference sequence). Trimming stripped 8 bases from V and 1 base from J, with 15 bases between. The CDR3 region has the DNA TGTGCCCACGCCAACCCAACGTCTGGGGCCAACGTCCTGACTTTC. Translation: CAHANPTSGANVLTF. Complete variable domain (other parts from reference TRBV30 and TRBJ2-6): SQTIHQWPATLVQPVGSPLSLECTVEGTSNPNLYWYRQAAGRGLQLLFYSVGIGQISSEVPQNLSASRPQDRQFILSSKKLLLSDSGFYLCAHANPTSGANVLTFGAGSRLTVL.

V is TRBV5-1 and J is TRBJ2-3; TRBD1 matches at 7 bases. The CDR3 is 15 amino acids. V gave up 0 bases and J gave up 5 bases; unmatched junction bases: 6. The V gene's germline CDR1 is SGHRS and CDR2 YFSETQ. The CDR3 is CASSLETGLRDTQYF. In nucleotides, the CDR3 is TGCGCCAGCAGCTTGGAGACAGGGTTGAGAGATACGCAGTATTTT.

This chain connects TRBV29-1 to TRBJ2-7; D not certain. The CDR3 runs 14 residues. Looked up from germline, CDR1 is SQVTM and CDR2 is ANQGSEA. The germline V and J ends were trimmed by 0 bases and 9 bases, with 18 bases remaining between them. The CDR3 DNA sequence: TGCAGCGTTGAAGATCTCGACTCGGTTTTTGGGCAGTACTTC. As protein: CSVEDLDSVFGQYF.

This clone has only a few counts. CDR3 sequence (DNA): TGCGCCAGCAGCTTGGCGTCAGCAGCTAACTATGGCTACACCTTC. Protein: CASSLASAANYGYTF. The V call is TRBV5-1, the J call TRBJ1-2; D ambiguous. This CDR3 is 15 amino acids long. Trimming took off 0 bases at V and 0 bases at J, with 9 bases between the two ends. Germline CDR1 SGHRS, CDR2 YFSETQ.

This clone has more than one count but fewer than ten. The rearrangement links TRBV29-1 to TRBJ1-1, with a weak D call TRBD1 (5 bases). Trimming stripped 4 bases from V and 0 bases from J, with 9 bases between. From germline, CDR1 is SQVTM and CDR2 ANQGSEA. CDR3 length equals 13 residues. As DNA, the CDR3 is TGCAGCGTTGCACGGACACTGAACACTGAAGCTTTCTTT. Its translation: CSVARTLNTEAFF.

The chain has TRBV27 and TRBJ1-2; D is unclear. The length of the CDR3 is 15 residues. In germline, CDR1 is MNHEY, CDR2 SMNVEV (reference sequence). V gave up 5 bases and J gave up 0 bases, with 13 bases separating them. CDR3 nucleotide sequence: TGTGCCAGCAGTGTTACTACCTCAGCTAACTATGGCTACACCTTC. Its translation is CASSVTTSANYGYTF.

The chain has TRBV2 and TRBJ1-1; D is unresolved. The CDR3 is made up of 14 amino acids. V was shortened by 8 bases and J by 0 bases, with 13 bases between the two germline ends. Looked up from germline, CDR1 is SNHLY and CDR2 is FYNNEI. The CDR3 region has the DNA TGTGCCAGCCTAGCCCAAGGCATGAACACTGAAGCTTTCTTT. Protein product: CASLAQGMNTEAFF.

The chain carries TRBV2 and TRBJ2-7; 7 nucleotides align to TRBD1. CDR1 SNHLY and CDR2 FYNNEI come from the germline V gene. The CDR3 spans 13 residues. V lost 6 bases, J lost 0 bases, and 2 bases stayed unmatched. As DNA, the CDR3 is TGTGCCAGCAGCGGGGACAGCTCCTACGAGCAGTACTTC. Encoded protein: CASSGDSSYEQYF. Full variable domain (missing parts from reference TRBV2 and TRBJ2-7): EPEVTQTPSHQVTQMGQEVILRCVPISNHLYFYWYRQILGQKVEFLVSFYNNEISEKSEIFDDQFSVERPDGSNFTLKIRSTKLEDSAMYFCASSGDSSYEQYFGPGTRLTVT.

CDR3 sequence (DNA): TGTGCCAGCAGTTACGCCGCGGGACAGACCTACGAGCAGTACTTC. This sequence encodes CASSYAAGQTYEQYF. The V gene is TRBV6-5, the J gene TRBJ2-7; possible D gene TRBD1, 7 bases. The CDR3 totals 15 residues. Germline CDR1 is MNHEY and CDR2 is SVGAGI. Trimming took 2 bases from V and 2 from J, leaving 13 bases between them.

The V and J genes are TRBV29-1 and TRBJ1-2; no firm D call. Trimming took off 1 base at V and 4 bases at J, with 13 bases between the two ends. Germline V gene data show CDR1 as SQVTM and CDR2 as ANQGSEA. The CDR3 runs 14 residues. CDR3: CSVEGLQKIYGYTF. CDR3 nucleotides: TGCAGCGTTGAAGGGTTACAGAAAATCTATGGCTACACCTTC.

In this sample, this clone turned up a few times. The V call is TRBV29-1, the J call TRBJ1-1, with TRBD1 identical over 7 bases. The CDR3 runs to 13 residues. The germline V gene has CDR1 SQVTM and CDR2 ANQGSEA. With V trimmed by 7 bases and J by 2 bases, 7 bases remained unmatched. The CDR3 region has the DNA TGCAGCGGACAGGGAAACCCCAACACTGAAGCTTTCTTT. Translating gives CSGQGNPNTEAFF.

The chain has TRBV5-1 and TRBJ2-3, with D unclear. V was trimmed by 0 bases and J by 4 bases, leaving 6 bases between them. Germline V gene sequence: CDR1 SGHRS, CDR2 YFSETQ. The CDR3 covers 13 residues. In DNA, the CDR3 is TGCGCCAGCAGCTTGGCCGATGCAGATACGCAGTATTTT. Protein sequence: CASSLADADTQYF.

This clone showed up just once. CDR3 nucleotide sequence: TGCAGCGTTGATCAGGGCGTCGGAGGGAGCTACACCTTC. It codes for CSVDQGVGGSYTF. The chain links TRBV29-1 to TRBJ1-2, with D possibly being TRBD1 (5 bases). From germline, CDR1 is SQVTM and CDR2 ANQGSEA. The CDR3 is 13 amino acids. V was pared by 3 bases and J by 9 bases, with 17 bases between.

V usage is TRBV4-3 and J usage is TRBJ1-2; 7 positions match TRBD1. The length of the CDR3 is 13 residues. Looked up from germline, CDR1 is LGHNA and CDR2 is YSLEER. With 3 bases clipped from V and 7 bases from J, the junction kept 5 bases outside the gene matches. CDR3 nucleotides: TGCGCCAGCAGCCAGAACAGGGGATTTGGCTACACCTTC. Amino acids: CASSQNRGFGYTF.

J is TRBJ2-1 and V is TRBV10-3; a weak D match, TRBD1 (6 bases). Trimming removed 6 bases from V and 4 bases from J, with 10 bases in between. The germline V gene encodes CDR1 ENHRY and CDR2 SYGVKD. CDR3 length: 13 residues. The CDR3 region has the DNA TGTGCCATCAGCCGGGACATATACAATGAGCAGTTCTTC. Translating gives CAISRDIYNEQFF.

The CDR3 DNA reads TGTGCCAGCAGCCAGTACAATGAGCAGTTCTTC. This translates into CASSQYNEQFF. This sequence joins TRBV28 and TRBJ2-1; D remains unclear. V lost 6 bases, J lost 4 bases, and 4 bases lay in between. The CDR3 contains 11 residues. The germline V gene has CDR1 MDHEN and CDR2 SYDVKM.

The chain has TRBV29-1 and TRBJ1-1; 7 nucleotides align to TRBD1. There are 13 residues in the CDR3. CDR1 and CDR2 from the germline V gene are SQVTM and ANQGSEA. The ends lost 6 bases at V and 10 bases at J; junction bases unmatched: 14. The CDR3 DNA reads TGCAGCGTGGGGCTGAGGACAGGTGGCGGAGCTTTCTTT. This sequence encodes CSVGLRTGGGAFF.

This chain joins TRBV30 and TRBJ1-3; D perhaps matches TRBD1 (6 bases). The CDR3 contains 13 residues. Germline V gives CDR1 GTSNPN, CDR2 SVGIG (reference sequence). The V gene lost 8 bases and the J gene lost 0 bases, with 11 bases spanning the gap. The CDR3: CAGTGSSGNTIYF. DNA of the CDR3: TGTGCCGGAACAGGGTCCTCTGGAAACACCATATATTTT. Full variable domain (missing parts from reference TRBV30 and TRBJ1-3): SQTIHQWPATLVQPVGSPLSLECTVEGTSNPNLYWYRQAAGRGLQLLFYSVGIGQISSEVPQNLSASRPQDRQFILSSKKLLLSDSGFYLCAGTGSSGNTIYFGEGSWLTVV.

This clone has a handful of counts. V gene TRBV5-4 combines with J gene TRBJ2-3, with TRBD2 matching 12 bases. V lost 6 bases and J lost 2; bases outside the gene matches: 10. The CDR3 contains 17 residues. Germline V gene data show CDR1 as SGHNT and CDR2 as YYREEE (reference sequence). The CDR3 region is CASTKRTSGDDTDTQYF. Here the CDR3 DNA reads TGTGCCAGCACCAAAAGGACTAGCGGGGATGACACAGATACGCAGTATTTT. The full variable domain, rest sourced from reference TRBV5-4 and TRBJ2-3, is ETGVTQSPTHLIKTRGQQVTLRCSSQSGHNTVSWYQQALGQGPQFIFQYYREEENGRGNFPPRFSGLQFPNYSSELNVNALELDDSALYLCASTKRTSGDDTDTQYFGPGTRLTVL.

This chain uses TRBV29-1 with TRBJ1-1; D remains unclear. This CDR3 has 14 residues. Per the germline V gene, CDR1 is SQVTM and CDR2 is ANQGSEA. Trimming pared 6 bases from V and 3 bases from J, leaving 17 bases between. CDR3: CSVARLRVDTEAFF. CDR3 in DNA: TGCAGCGTCGCGAGGCTAAGGGTGGACACTGAAGCTTTCTTT.